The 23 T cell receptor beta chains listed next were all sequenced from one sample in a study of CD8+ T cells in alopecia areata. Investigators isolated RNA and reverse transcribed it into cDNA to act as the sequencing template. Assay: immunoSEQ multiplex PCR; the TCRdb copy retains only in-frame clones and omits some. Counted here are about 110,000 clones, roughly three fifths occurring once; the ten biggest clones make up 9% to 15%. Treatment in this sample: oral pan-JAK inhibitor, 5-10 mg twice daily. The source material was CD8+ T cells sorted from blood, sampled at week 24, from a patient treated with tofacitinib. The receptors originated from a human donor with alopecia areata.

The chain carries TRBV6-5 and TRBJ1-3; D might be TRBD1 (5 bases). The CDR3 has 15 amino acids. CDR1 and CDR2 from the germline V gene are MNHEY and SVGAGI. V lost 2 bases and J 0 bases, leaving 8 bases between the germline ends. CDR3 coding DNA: TGTGCCAGCAGTTACCAGGGTAGCTCTGGAAACACCATATATTTT. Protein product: CASSYQGSSGNTIYF.

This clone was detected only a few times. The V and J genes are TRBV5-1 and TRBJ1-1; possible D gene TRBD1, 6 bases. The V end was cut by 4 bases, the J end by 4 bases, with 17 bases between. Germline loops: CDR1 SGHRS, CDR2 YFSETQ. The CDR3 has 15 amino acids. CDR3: CASSPVEGEGTEAFF. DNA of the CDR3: TGCGCCAGCAGCCCGGTGGAGGGGGAGGGCACTGAAGCTTTCTTT.

As DNA, the CDR3 is TGCGCCAGCAGCCAAGCTCTGCAGGGGTTTACCTACGAGCAGTACTTC. Translated: CASSQALQGFTYEQYF. The chain uses TRBV4-1 and TRBJ2-7; D perhaps matches TRBD1 (6 bases). Germline V lookup: CDR1 MGHRA, CDR2 YSYEKL. V lost 1 base, J lost 2 bases, and 15 bases lay in between. This CDR3 spans 16 amino acids.

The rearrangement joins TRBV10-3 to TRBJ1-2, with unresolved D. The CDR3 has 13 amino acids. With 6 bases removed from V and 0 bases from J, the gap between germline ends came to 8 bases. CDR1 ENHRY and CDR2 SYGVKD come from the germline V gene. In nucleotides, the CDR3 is TGTGCCATCAGGGGGAGTTCTAACTATGGCTACACCTTC. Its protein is CAIRGSSNYGYTF.

CDR3 amino acids: CASVPQTAESSYEQYF. CDR3 nucleotide sequence: TGTGCCAGCGTGCCTCAGACGGCTGAGAGCTCCTACGAGCAGTACTTC. V gene TRBV2 combines with J gene TRBJ2-7; no clear D gene. V lost 8 bases and J 0 bases, leaving 20 bases between the germline ends. CDR3 length: 16 residues. CDR1 SNHLY and CDR2 FYNNEI come from the germline V gene.

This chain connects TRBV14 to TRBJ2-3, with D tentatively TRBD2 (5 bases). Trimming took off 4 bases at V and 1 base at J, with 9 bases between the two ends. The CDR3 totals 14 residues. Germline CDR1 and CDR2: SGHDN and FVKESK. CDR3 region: CASSPWTGTDTQYF. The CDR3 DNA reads TGTGCCAGCAGCCCCTGGACTGGCACAGATACGCAGTATTTT.

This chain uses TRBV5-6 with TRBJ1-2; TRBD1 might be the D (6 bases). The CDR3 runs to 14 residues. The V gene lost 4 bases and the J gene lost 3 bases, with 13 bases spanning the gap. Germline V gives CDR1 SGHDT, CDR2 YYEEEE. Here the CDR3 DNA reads TGTGCCAGCAGCCAGGGGACCGCTTACTATGGCTACACCTTC. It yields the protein CASSQGTAYYGYTF.

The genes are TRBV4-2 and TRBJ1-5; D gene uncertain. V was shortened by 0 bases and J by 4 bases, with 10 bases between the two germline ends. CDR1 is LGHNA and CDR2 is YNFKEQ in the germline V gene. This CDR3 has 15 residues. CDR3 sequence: CASSQEGPRNQPQHF. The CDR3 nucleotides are TGTGCCAGCAGCCAAGAAGGACCGAGAAATCAGCCCCAGCATTTT.

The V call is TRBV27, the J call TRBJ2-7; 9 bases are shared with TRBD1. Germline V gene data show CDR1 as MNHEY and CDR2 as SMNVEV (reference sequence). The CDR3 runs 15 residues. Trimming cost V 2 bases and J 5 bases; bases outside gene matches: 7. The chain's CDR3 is CASSLGTGRAHEQYF. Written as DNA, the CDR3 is TGTGCCAGCAGTTTAGGGACAGGGCGCGCCCACGAGCAGTACTTC.

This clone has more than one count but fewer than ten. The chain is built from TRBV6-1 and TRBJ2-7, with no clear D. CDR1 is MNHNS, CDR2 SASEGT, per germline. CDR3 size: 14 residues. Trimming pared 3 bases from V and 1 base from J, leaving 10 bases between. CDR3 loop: CASSDGVRSYEQYF. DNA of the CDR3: TGTGCCAGCAGTGATGGGGTACGGTCCTACGAGCAGTACTTC.

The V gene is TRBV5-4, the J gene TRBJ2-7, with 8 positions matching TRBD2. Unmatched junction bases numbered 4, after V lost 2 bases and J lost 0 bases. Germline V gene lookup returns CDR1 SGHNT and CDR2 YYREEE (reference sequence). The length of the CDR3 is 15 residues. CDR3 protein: CASSLIGGASYEQYF. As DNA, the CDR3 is TGTGCCAGCAGCTTAATCGGGGGGGCCTCCTACGAGCAGTACTTC.

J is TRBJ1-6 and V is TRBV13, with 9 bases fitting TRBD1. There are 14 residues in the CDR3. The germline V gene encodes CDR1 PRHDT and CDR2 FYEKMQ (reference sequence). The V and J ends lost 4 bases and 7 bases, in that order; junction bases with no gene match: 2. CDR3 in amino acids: CASSSGTGNSPLHF. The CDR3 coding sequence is TGTGCCAGCAGCTCCGGGACAGGGAATTCACCCCTCCACTTT.

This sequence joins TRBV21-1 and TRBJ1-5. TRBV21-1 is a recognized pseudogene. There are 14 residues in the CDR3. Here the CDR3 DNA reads TGTGCCAGCAGCAAACCTGGGGGCAATCAGCCCCAGCATTTT. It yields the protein CASSKPGGNQPQHF.

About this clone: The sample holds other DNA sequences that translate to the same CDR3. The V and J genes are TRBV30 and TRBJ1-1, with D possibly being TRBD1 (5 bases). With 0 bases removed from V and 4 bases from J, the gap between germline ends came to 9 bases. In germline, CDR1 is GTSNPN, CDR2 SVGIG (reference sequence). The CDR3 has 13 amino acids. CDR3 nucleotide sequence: TGTGCCTGGAGTGTAGGTGGGGGCACTGAAGCTTTCTTT. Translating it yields CAWSVGGGTEAFF.

CDR3 loop: CASSQTGEAFF. For the CDR3, the DNA is TGTGCCAGCAGTCAGACAGGGGAAGCTTTCTTT. V is TRBV6-5 and J is TRBJ1-1; 7 bases line up with TRBD1. Trimming took 5 bases from V and 8 from J; bases not matched to a gene: 2. The CDR3 is 11 residues long. In germline, CDR1 is MNHEY, CDR2 SVGAGI.

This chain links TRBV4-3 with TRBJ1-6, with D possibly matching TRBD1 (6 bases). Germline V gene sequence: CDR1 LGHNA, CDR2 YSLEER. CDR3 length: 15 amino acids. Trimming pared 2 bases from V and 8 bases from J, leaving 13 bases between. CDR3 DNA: TGCGCCAGCAGCCAAATTAGGGCAGGGGATTCACCCCTCCACTTT. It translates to CASSQIRAGDSPLHF.

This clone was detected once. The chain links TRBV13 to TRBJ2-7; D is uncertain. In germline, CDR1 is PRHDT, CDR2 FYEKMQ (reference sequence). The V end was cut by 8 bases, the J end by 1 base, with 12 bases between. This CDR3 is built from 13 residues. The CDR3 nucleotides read TGTGCCAGCGGGCAAGGTCATTCCTACGAGCAGTACTTC. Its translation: CASGQGHSYEQYF. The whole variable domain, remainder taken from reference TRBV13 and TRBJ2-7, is AAGVIQSPRHLIKEKRETATLKCYPIPRHDTVYWYQQGPGQDPQFLISFYEKMQSDKGSIPDRFSAQQFSDYHSELNMSSLELGDSALYFCASGQGHSYEQYFGPGTRLTVT.

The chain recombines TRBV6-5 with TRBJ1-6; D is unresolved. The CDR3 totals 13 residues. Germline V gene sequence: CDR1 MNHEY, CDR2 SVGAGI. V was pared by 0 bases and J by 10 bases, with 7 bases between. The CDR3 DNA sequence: TGTGCCAGCAGTTACTCGCTAGCCTCACCCCTCCACTTT. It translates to CASSYSLASPLHF.

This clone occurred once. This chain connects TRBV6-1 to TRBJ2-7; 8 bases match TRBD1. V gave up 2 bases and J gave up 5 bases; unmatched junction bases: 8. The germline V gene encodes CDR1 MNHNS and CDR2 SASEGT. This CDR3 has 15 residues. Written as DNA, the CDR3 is TGTGCCAGCAGTGAACCCCCCCAGGGGGCCGACGAGCAGTACTTC. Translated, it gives CASSEPPQGADEQYF.

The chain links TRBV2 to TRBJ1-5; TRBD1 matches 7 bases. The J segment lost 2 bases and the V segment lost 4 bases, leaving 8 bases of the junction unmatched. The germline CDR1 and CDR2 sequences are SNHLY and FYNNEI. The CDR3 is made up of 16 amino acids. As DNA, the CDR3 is TGTGCCAGCAGTGGAGACAGGGAGTATGGCAATCAGCCCCAGCATTTT. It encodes CASSGDREYGNQPQHF.

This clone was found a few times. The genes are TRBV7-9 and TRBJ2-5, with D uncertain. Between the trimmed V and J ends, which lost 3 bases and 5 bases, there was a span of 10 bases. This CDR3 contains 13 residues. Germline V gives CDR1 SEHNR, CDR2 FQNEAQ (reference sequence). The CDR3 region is CASSLLSMETQYF. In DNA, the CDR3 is TGTGCCAGCAGCTTGTTATCCATGGAGACCCAGTACTTC. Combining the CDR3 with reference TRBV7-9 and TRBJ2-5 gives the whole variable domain DTGVSQNPRHKITKRGQNVTFRCDPISEHNRLYWYRQTLGQGPEFLTYFQNEAQLEKSRLLSDRFSAERPKGSFSTLEIQRTEQGDSAMYLCASSLLSMETQYFGPGTRLLVL.

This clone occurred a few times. The CDR3 sequence: CASSSPTGELFF. The CDR3 DNA is TGTGCCAGCAGTTCTCCTACCGGGGAGCTGTTTTTT. V is TRBV27 and J is TRBJ2-2; D gene ambiguous. V shed 4 bases and J shed 5 bases, with 5 bases lying between them. Germline values: CDR1 MNHEY, CDR2 SMNVEV (reference sequence). The CDR3 has 12 residues.

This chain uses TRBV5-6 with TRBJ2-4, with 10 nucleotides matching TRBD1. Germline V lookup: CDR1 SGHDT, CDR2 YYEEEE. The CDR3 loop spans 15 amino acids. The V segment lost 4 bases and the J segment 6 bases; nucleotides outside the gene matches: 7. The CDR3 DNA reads TGTGCCAGCAGCGACCAGGGACAGGGGTTAAACATTCAGTACTTC. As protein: CASSDQGQGLNIQYF.